This TCR beta chain was found in a study of cytomegalovirus exposure and HLA in healthy donors. Notes on the study in general: Some highly shared sequence variants likely arose as a pipeline artifact.

Regarding this clone: Its antigen is currently unknown.

The CDR3 length is 15 residues. Germline V CDR1 and CDR2: SGHTA, FQGNSA. With V trimmed by 4 bases and J by 5 bases, 11 bases remained unmatched. The study ran its PCR with 60 Vbeta and 13 Jbeta primers. The data were produced by immunoSEQ multiplex PCR, yet TCRdb's version contains in-frame clones alone and is incomplete. The data contain some 110,000 clones, around 62% of them singletons. The V gene is TRBV7-2, the J gene TRBJ2-7; TRBD2 matches at 7 bases. Sequenced: PBMCs. This TCR came from a woman aged 40 to 55 in good health and CMV-seropositive. CDR3 residues: CASSSAGGRSNEQYF. The CDR3, as DNA: TGTGCCAGCAGCTCAGCGGGCGGGAGATCTAACGAGCAGTACTTC.